The 9 T cell receptor beta chains listed next were all sequenced from one sample in a study of T cell repertoires in cytomegalovirus infection. These receptors have no known antigen. One entry per CDR3 protein results from TCRdb running MiXCR on the reads. The sample consists of tens of thousands of distinct CDR3 sequences, 15% to 25% of them appearing once. This specimen consisted of CD8+ T cells from cultured PBMCs, obtained from culture after CMV antigen stimulation. The receptor source for this set is a human donor in good health (CMV status not recorded). Some clones in this sample may be carry-over from other donors' samples.

With regard to this clonotype: One base away lies a much larger clone, so this may be a sequencing read error. The rearrangement links TRBV12-5 to TRBJ1-5; 8 bases line up with TRBD1. Germline V gene data show CDR1 as LGHNT and CDR2 as FRNRAP. CDR3 length: 16 amino acids. The CDR3 sequence: CTSGLVQGGGNQPQHF. DNA of the CDR3: TGTACTAGTGGTTTGGTACAGGGGGGAGGCAATCAGCCCCAGCATTTT. Full variable domain (remainder filled in from reference TRBV12-5 and TRBJ1-5): DARVTQTPRHKVTEMGQEVTMRCQPILGHNTVFWYRQTMMQGLELLAYFRNRAPLDDSGMPKDRFSAEMPDATLATLKIQPSEPRDSAVYFCTSGLVQGGGNQPQHFGDGTRLSIL.

This clonotype was recorded a few times. This sequence joins TRBV4-3 and TRBJ1-6; D possibly corresponds to TRBD1 (5 bases). CDR1 and CDR2 (germline): LGHNA, YSLEER. Trimming pared 1 base from V and 8 bases from J, leaving 12 bases between. The CDR3 is 15 amino acids. The CDR3 is CASSQGSRGDSPLHF. The CDR3 nucleotides read TGCGCCAGCAGCCAAGGTAGCCGAGGGGATTCACCCCTCCACTTT.

The rearrangement links TRBV5-6 to TRBJ1-5; a weak D match, TRBD1 (6 bases). Germline CDR1 SGHDT, CDR2 YYEEEE. The V and J ends lost 5 bases and 1 base respectively, with 10 bases between them. This CDR3 spans 14 amino acids. This CDR3 reads CASRARGSNQPQHF. CDR3 nucleotides: TGTGCCAGCAGGGCAAGGGGGAGCAATCAGCCCCAGCATTTT.

This clonotype was counted many times. CDR3 bases: TGTGCCAGCAGCCTTTCACTTAGCGGGGGGTCGGATACGCAGTATTTT. Translation gives CASSLSLSGGSDTQYF. The J gene is TRBJ2-3, the V gene TRBV14, with 10 bases that match TRBD2. The CDR3 covers 16 residues. Trimming removed 4 bases from V and 6 bases from J; junction bases left unmatched: 10. The germline V gene encodes CDR1 SGHDN and CDR2 FVKESK. Complete variable domain (other parts from reference TRBV14 and TRBJ2-3): EAGVTQFPSHSVIEKGQTVTLRCDPISGHDNLYWYRRVMGKEIKFLLHFVKESKQDESGMPNNRFLAERTGGTYSTLKVQPAELEDSGVYFCASSLSLSGGSDTQYFGPGTRLTVL.

This clonotype was detected many times. The chain employs TRBV7-9 and TRBJ2-7; D not resolved. This CDR3 is 14 amino acids long. Germline V gene sequence: CDR1 SEHNR, CDR2 FQNEAQ (reference sequence). Deletions cut 5 bases from V and 2 bases from J, with 13 bases between. CDR3 amino acids: CASSPPSRTYEQYF. The CDR3 DNA sequence: TGTGCCAGCAGCCCCCCCAGCAGGACCTACGAGCAGTACTTC. The full variable domain, its missing parts supplied by reference TRBV7-9 and TRBJ2-7, is DTGVSQNPRHKITKRGQNVTFRCDPISEHNRLYWYRQTLGQGPEFLTYFQNEAQLEKSRLLSDRFSAERPKGSFSTLEIQRTEQGDSAMYLCASSPPSRTYEQYFGPGTRLTVT.

This clonotype was observed many times. This sequence joins TRBV7-9 and TRBJ2-3, with 7 bases fitting TRBD1. V gave up 4 bases and J gave up 5 bases; unmatched junction bases: 15. CDR1 is SEHNR and CDR2 is FQNEAQ in the germline V gene (reference sequence). The CDR3 sequence is 17 residues long. In DNA form, the CDR3 reads TGTGCCAGCAGCTCAAGCCGGACAGGCTCGACGGGAGATACGCAGTATTTT. Encoded protein: CASSSSRTGSTGDTQYF.

This clonotype has a handful of counts. This sequence joins TRBV6-2 or TRBV6-3 and TRBJ2-1; D tentatively fits TRBD1 or TRBD2 (5 bases each). V was clipped by 11 bases and J by 9 bases, with 17 bases between them. The CDR3 consists of 12 residues. Germline V gene lookup returns CDR1 MNHEY and CDR2 SVGEGT. The CDR3 here is CASEGPGLEQFF. CDR3 sequence (DNA): TGTGCCTCAGAGGGGCCTGGCCTTGAGCAGTTCTTC.

The V call is TRBV27, the J call TRBJ2-7; either TRBD1 or TRBD2 may fit D (6 bases each). The CDR3 runs 14 residues. V was pared by 0 bases and J by 2 bases, with 8 bases between. Germline CDR1 reads MNHEY; CDR2 reads SMNVEV (reference sequence). CDR3 sequence: CASSLSRGPYEQYF. The CDR3 DNA sequence: TGTGCCAGCAGTTTATCACGGGGGCCCTACGAGCAGTACTTC.

In its sample, this clonotype was seen a few times. The V gene is TRBV11-3, the J gene TRBJ2-5, with a tentative D call TRBD2 (6 bases). The ends were cut back, 6 bases at V and 1 base at J, with 15 bases in the middle. CDR1 is SGHNT, CDR2 YENEEA, per germline. The CDR3 is made up of 15 amino acids. The CDR3 region is CASSHGRDAQETQYF. The CDR3 DNA sequence: TGTGCCAGCAGTCACGGGCGGGATGCCCAAGAGACCCAGTACTTC.